This T cell receptor beta chain was recovered during a study of cytomegalovirus exposure and HLA in healthy donors (dated by TCRdb to the late 2010s). Regarding the study in general: An earlier analysis of some 600 of the donors reported roughly 300 Gb of sequence data and 117 million unique TCR beta sequences obtained from 180 million or so T cells. About 300 gigabases of sequencing data and 70 million to 100 million unique TCR sequences were included in an early release covering 500 to 750 HLA-typed donors. Among the roughly 400 genotyped donors, approximately 82% belonged to the genetic ancestry cluster associated with self-reported Caucasian donors. The study was designed to test whether signatures of past pathogen exposure could be identified by cataloging public T cell receptors. The study profiled the T cell repertoires of hundreds of subjects by immunosequencing and related them to cytomegalovirus serostatus. In addition to the first cohort of roughly 670 subjects, a separate validation cohort of some 120 different subjects was used. To predict cytomegalovirus infection status, the study brought together high-throughput TCR immunosequencing, statistical association of individual TCRs with disease status, and machine learning. A later analysis re-analyzed previously published TCR beta repertoires from roughly 690 donors and added high-resolution HLA genotyping to study TCR occurrence patterns. The later analysis used no new phenotypic data to find candidate immune exposures, relying instead on TCR beta sequences and their occurrence across donors. An earlier analysis of 587 of the donors used high-throughput TCR beta sequencing to judge whether each TCR beta V gene segment behaved as functional or pseudogenic. Donor age, sex, ethnicity and CMV serostatus were collected together with the repertoire data. A later genetic analysis used genome-wide SNP genotypes for about 60% of the 666 donors, treating that subset as a discovery cohort. All discovery cohort repertoires had been generated on a single sequencing platform. Both class I and class II loci were covered by HLA typing, at four-digit resolution. The number of donors typed differed by locus, with roughly 629-640 for A, B, C, DRB1 and DQB1, around 520 for DQA1, 600 to 610 for DPA1, and about 450 for DPB1. Four to six DR-DQ haplotypes were handled as single units for association and clustering, since linkage in the cohort was strong. Among some 400 genotyped donors of the cohort, an average of around 240,000 unique TCR beta nucleotide sequences was sequenced per donor, of which about 19% were non-productive. The study at large found these results: Presence/absence analyses assumed roughly uniform sequencing depth across donors, an assumption that may not hold. A further reported finding was that TCR beta sequences accurately predicted the HLA-A and HLA-B alleles for most subjects in the first cohort. CMV serostatus was the only immune exposure information available for the cohort. Correlated functional status among segregating V segments might be attributable to linkage disequilibrium, but an unknown experimental factor could not be ruled out. In a later analysis, several top co-occurrence clusters were reported to appear linked to parvovirus B19, influenza, CMV and Epstein-Barr virus. The classifier was reported to diagnose cytomegalovirus status with high specificity and sensitivity in both the original cohort and the validation cohort. The authors suggested that the approach could potentially be generalized to other disease states and immunological phenotypes. An association between a missense DCLRE1C variant and V-gene and J-gene trimming of TCR beta chains was found in a later genetic analysis and replicated in an independent cohort. Some IMGT-functional V segments, including TRBV6-2 and TRBV6-3, could not be distinguished by the 87-base-pair reads and were therefore excluded. Because HLA typing was missing for some donors at each locus, association tests included only the typed subset. In a later analysis, TCR association rates were found to vary across HLA loci, with the most associated TCRs seen for DRB1 alleles and the fewest for HLA-C alleles. Seventeen rarely observed V segments, including chromosome 9 orphons, were excluded from the earlier analysis of approximately 500 of the donors because counts were too low. In vitro tests confirmed that a few of the cytomegalovirus-associated TCR beta chains recognize cytomegalovirus antigens. In this cohort, only TCR beta chains were sequenced, and detectable features were limited by the absence of alpha or paired-chain data. Specific HLA alleles were associated with 18,000 or so TCR beta sequences at a false discovery rate of 0.05 in a later analysis. In an earlier analysis of 587 of the donors, most TCR beta V segments were observed in productive rearrangements about 90% or about 30% of the time, broadly matching IMGT annotations. Assigning TCR associations to individual alleles was difficult when HLA alleles, especially DR and DQ, strongly co-occurred. Compared with equally common non-associated chains, HLA-associated TCR beta chains in a later analysis were more clonally expanded and had lower generation probabilities. A total of about 180 TCR beta chains were listed by the study as associated with cytomegalovirus. According to a later analysis, most CMV-associated TCR beta chains appeared to be HLA-restricted, and the HLA associations seemed to be driven largely by CMV exposure. The sequencing pipeline was judged likely to have produced a cluster of highly shared sequence variants as a technical artifact. In a later genetic analysis, fewer N-insertions in productive TCRs were reported among donors in an Asian-associated ancestry cluster than the approximately 630-donor mean. While some public TCRs were present in many individuals, most TCR sequences turned up only very rarely across donors.

The CDR3 measures 15 amino acids from cysteine to phenylalanine. The retained sequence is limited to the CDR3, 45 bases, with the frame set at the first base. CDR1 and CDR2 are read off the germline V gene as MDHEN and SYDVKM. Germline trimming: 7 bases from V, 1 base from J; junction bases outside gene matches: 7. Library method: the immunoSEQ multiplex PCR assay. For the multiplex PCR, a mixture combining 60 forward primers for TCR Vbeta segments and 13 reverse primers for TCR Jbeta segments was used. The CDR3 region of rearranged TCR beta genes was amplified from genomic DNA with a multiplex PCR assay. The amplified TCR beta libraries were sequenced on the Illumina HiSeq System as 87-base-pair reads. The original pipeline was this. In a later analysis, roughly 80 million unique TCR beta chains were counted across the 500 to 850 repertoires, and around 10 million of these chains were shared by at least two donors. Raw reads were error-corrected and collapsed into unique sequences with a nearest-neighbor algorithm that merged closely related sequences to remove PCR and sequencing errors. CDR3 sequences were aligned to IMGT reference sequences to assign V, D and J gene segments. For a sequence to be retained, a match of at least six nucleotides was required to both a V gene segment and a J gene segment. Rearrangements were called productive when the CDR3 lacked stop codons and stayed in frame with V and J; all others were non-productive. CDR3 was defined by IMGT convention, running from the second conserved V-encoded cysteine to the conserved J-encoded phenylalanine. In an earlier analysis of approximately 500 of the donors, sequences lacking an unambiguous match to a single V gene segment were excluded. An earlier analysis of some 500 of the donors classified V segments as functional when productive rearrangements were above 56.7% and as segregating when the standard deviation between donors was above 5%. A statistical classification framework was built for diagnosing cytomegalovirus status from the catalog of TCR beta chain sequences. V and J gene assignment, in a later analysis, came from comparing TCR nucleotide sequences with IMGT/GENE-DB human TR gene sequences. The TCRdist pipeline was used in a later analysis to assign CDR3 sequences and most-parsimonious VDJ recombination scenarios. A later analysis defined each TCR beta chain by its CDR3 amino acid sequence plus V-gene family, and excluded reads lacking a unique V-gene family. As a way to deal with suspected cross-contamination and a sequencing artifact, a later analysis dropped hundreds of nucleotide sequences that were highly shared and had low generation probability. A later analysis calculated a clonal expansion index for each public chain from normalized within-repertoire ranks of inferred template counts. In a later analysis, generation probabilities were computed with a VDJ recombination model fitted to out-of-frame rearrangements, and the resulting probabilities were checked against IGoR. In a later analysis, TCR-TCR, TCR-HLA and TCR-CMV co-occurrence was scored with hypergeometric tests, and a repertoire-size bias correction was applied to TCR pairs. False discovery rates were estimated in a later analysis by permuting HLA or CMV assignments 20 times. A later analysis grouped co-occurring TCRs with DBSCAN, adding TCRdist sequence similarity when clustering within HLA-allele-positive subsets. Repertoires with fewer than 30,000 or more than 120,000 public chains were left out of co-occurrence clustering, as were four to six repertoires with anomalous nucleotide sharing. TCRdb carries this immuneACCESS record with in-frame sequences only. Its versions omit some clonotypes, under half of them owing to an unresolved V gene in the studies checked, with the rest unexplained. D and trimming come from the DNA, and the V and J calls and clone size come from that table. The sample profile shows 75,000 to 90,000 clones; 10% of them were found once. The ten top clones hold approximately 23% of the sample.

The cohort was made up of 500 to 850 healthy bone marrow donors. At the time of sampling, all cohort members were nominally healthy, though unrecorded immune exposures were likely present. The donor was CMV seropositive and belonged to the group of some 290 seropositive cohort members. Each donor provided a peripheral blood sample, and peripheral blood mononuclear cells were used for TCR beta sequencing. The Qiagen DNeasy Blood Extraction Kit was used to extract genomic DNA from the blood cell samples. This clone was seen more than once but under ten times. It lacks a known antigen. No base quality information exists; no much larger clone differs at one position.

This chain is built from TRBV28 and TRBJ1-5; a stretch of 7 junction bases matches TRBD1. Sequencing was carried out using PBMCs. This TCR came from a man between 60 and 75 years old in good health and CMV-seropositive. The DNA reads TGTGCCAGCATACCGGGACAGACAAGCAATCAGCCCCAGCATTTT. Translated, this gives CASIPGQTSNQPQHF. Here the CDR3 is joined to the reference TRBV28 and TRBJ1-5 genes, and the full variable domain is: DVKVTQSSRYLVKRTGEKVFLECVQDMDHENMFWYRQDPGLGLRLIYFSYDVKMKEKGDIPEGYSVSREKKERFSLILESASTNQTSMYLCASIPGQTSNQPQHFGDGTRLSIL.